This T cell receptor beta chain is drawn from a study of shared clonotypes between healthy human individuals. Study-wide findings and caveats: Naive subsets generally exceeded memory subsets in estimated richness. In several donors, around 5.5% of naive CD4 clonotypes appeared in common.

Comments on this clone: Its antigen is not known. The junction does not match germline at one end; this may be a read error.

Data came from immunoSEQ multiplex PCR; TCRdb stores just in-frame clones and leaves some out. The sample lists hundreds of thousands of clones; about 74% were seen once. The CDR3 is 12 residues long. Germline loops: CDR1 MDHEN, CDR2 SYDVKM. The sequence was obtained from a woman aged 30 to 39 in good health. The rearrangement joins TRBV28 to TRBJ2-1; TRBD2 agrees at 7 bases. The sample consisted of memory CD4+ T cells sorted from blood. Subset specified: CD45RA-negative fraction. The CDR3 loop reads CASSPPGRQEVF. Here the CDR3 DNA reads TGTGCCAGCAGTCCCCCCGGGAGGCAGGAGGTCTTC. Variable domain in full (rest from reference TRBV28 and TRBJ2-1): DVKVTQSSRYLVKRTGEKVFLECVQDMDHENMFWYRQDPGLGLRLIYFSYDVKMKEKGDIPEGYSVSREKKERFSLILESASTNQTSMYLCASSPPGRQEVFGPGTRLTVL.